This T cell receptor (beta chain) was captured by sequencing in a study of technical replicates of blood from several donors. Sequencing was performed with immunoSEQ multiplex PCR; in TCRdb, only in-frame clones are kept and a portion is missing. The sample carries tens of thousands of clones, about 89% recorded once. The CDR3 runs 15 residues. Germline CDR1 and CDR2: SGHVS and FNYEAQ. V lost 4 bases to trimming and J lost 5 bases; unmatched junction nucleotides: 9. This sequence was found in a human donor in good health. The specimen sequenced was T cells isolated from PBMCs. The gene calls are TRBV7-6 and TRBJ2-7; the match to TRBD1 covers 9 bases. CDR3 DNA sequence: TGTGCCAGCAGCTCGACCGGGACAGGGCACCACGAGCAGTACTTC. Amino acid sequence: CASSSTGTGHHEQYF.